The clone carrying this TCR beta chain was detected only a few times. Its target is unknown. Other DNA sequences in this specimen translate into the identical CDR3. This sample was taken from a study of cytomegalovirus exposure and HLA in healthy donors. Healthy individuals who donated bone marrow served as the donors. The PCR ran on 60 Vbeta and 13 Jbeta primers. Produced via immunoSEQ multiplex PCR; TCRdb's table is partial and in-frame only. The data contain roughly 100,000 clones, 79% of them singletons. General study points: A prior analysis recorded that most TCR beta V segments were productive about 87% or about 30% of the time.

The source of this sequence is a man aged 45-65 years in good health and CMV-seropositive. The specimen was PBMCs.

CDR3 amino acids: CASSTLLAGGTGELFF. DNA of the CDR3: TGTGCCAGTAGTACTCTACTAGCGGGGGGGACCGGGGAGCTGTTTTTT. V usage is TRBV19 and J usage is TRBJ2-2, with 13 bases that match TRBD2. CDR3 length: 16 amino acids. The junction had 4 bases not matched to a gene; V was cut back by 4 bases and J by 5 bases. Germline CDR1 and CDR2: LNHDA and SQIVND (reference sequence). The whole variable domain, remainder taken from reference TRBV19 and TRBJ2-2, is DGGITQSPKYLFRKEGQNVTLSCEQNLNHDAMYWYRQDPGQGLRLIYYSQIVNDFQKGDIAEGYSVSREKKESFPLTVTSAQKNPTAFYLCASSTLLAGGTGELFFGEGSRLTVL.